The following is a T cell receptor (beta chain) sequence with its context. The antigen remains undetermined. Data came from immunoSEQ multiplex PCR; TCRdb stores just in-frame clones and leaves some out. Among roughly 170,000 clones listed, around 88% were seen once. The data originate from a study of T cell responses to AZD1222 COVID-19 vaccine. Study-wide points: Clonal diversity may have been underestimated, and the donors were mostly white British, with more females than males.

V was pared by 7 bases and J by 2 bases, with 15 bases between. This CDR3 contains 15 residues. CDR1 is LNHDA, CDR2 SQIVND, per germline (reference sequence). The clonotype comes from an adult in good health. This sample comprised peripheral blood, obtained on day 0 of AZD1222 vaccination. The chain recombines TRBV19 with TRBJ1-5; a weak D match, TRBD1 (5 bases). CDR3 DNA sequence: TGTGCCAGTAACTCAGGGATTCGCGGCAATCAGCCCCAGCATTTT. Its translation is CASNSGIRGNQPQHF.